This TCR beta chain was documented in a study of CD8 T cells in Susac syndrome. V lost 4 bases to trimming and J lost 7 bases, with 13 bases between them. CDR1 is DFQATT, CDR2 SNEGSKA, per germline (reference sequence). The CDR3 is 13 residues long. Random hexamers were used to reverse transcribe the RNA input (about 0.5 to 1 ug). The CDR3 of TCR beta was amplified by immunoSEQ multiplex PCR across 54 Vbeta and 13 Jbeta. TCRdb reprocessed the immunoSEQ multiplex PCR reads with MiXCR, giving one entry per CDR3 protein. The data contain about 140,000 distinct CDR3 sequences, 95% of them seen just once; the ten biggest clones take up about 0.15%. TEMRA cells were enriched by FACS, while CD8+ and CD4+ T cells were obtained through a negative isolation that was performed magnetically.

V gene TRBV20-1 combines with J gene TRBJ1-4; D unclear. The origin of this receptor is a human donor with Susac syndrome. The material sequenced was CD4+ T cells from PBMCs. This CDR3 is CSANQRRSEKLFF. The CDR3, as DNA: TGCAGTGCTAATCAGAGACGGAGTGAAAAACTGTTTTTT.